These 3 T cell receptor beta chains came from one sample sequenced in a study of shared clonotypes between healthy human individuals. The assay was immunoSEQ multiplex PCR, and TCRdb's table has in-frame clones only and misses some. Found here are some 2,100,000 clones, roughly 91% of them singletons; the top ten hold over 1.5%. Naive CD8 cells, CD45RO-negative and positively selected for CCR7, excluded terminally differentiated effector memory CD45RA+ cells. Sequencing was carried out using naive CD8+ T cells from PBMCs. These receptors came from a man between 18 and 35 years old in good health. Some clones in this sample may be carry-over from other donors' samples.

This rearrangement joins TRBV18 to TRBJ1-5; 7 bases are a match to TRBD1. From germline, CDR1 is KGHSH and CDR2 LQKENI. V shed 5 bases and J 3 bases; nucleotides not matched to a gene: 7. This CDR3 is 15 amino acids long. In DNA form, the CDR3 reads TGTGCCAGCTCATCCGACAGGGCCCACAATCAGCCCCAGCATTTT. Its translation: CASSSDRAHNQPQHF.

This clone was counted between two and nine times. This chain uses TRBV6-6 with TRBJ1-1; no firm D call. The length of the CDR3 is 10 residues. Trimming removed 11 bases from V and 5 bases from J, with 9 bases in between. Germline V lookup: CDR1 MNHNY, CDR2 SVGAGI (reference sequence). For the CDR3, the DNA is TGTGCCGCGGGGTGGACTGAAGCTTTCTTT. Protein sequence: CAAGWTEAFF.

This clone appeared a single time. This chain links TRBV29-1 with TRBJ2-7; D is undetermined. CDR1 and CDR2 from the germline V gene are SQVTM and ANQGSEA. The V end lost 3 bases, the J end lost 7 bases, and 7 bases lay between the germline ends. The CDR3 is 10 amino acids. The CDR3 DNA reads TGCAGCGTTGATCATGGGGAGCAGTACTTC. It codes for CSVDHGEQYF.